This T cell receptor beta chain was profiled in a study of response to subunit inactivated influenza vaccine. The CDR3 totals 15 residues. Trimming pared 1 base from V and 7 bases from J, leaving 11 bases between. This clonotype was detected ten times or more. TCRdb analysed the RT-PCR reads with MiXCR anew, one entry per CDR3 protein. The sample records roughly 780,000 distinct CDR3 sequences, about a fifth being singletons. This TCR derives from a man aged 45 to 65 who received an inactivated influenza vaccine. The chain combines TRBV12-3 or TRBV12-4 with TRBJ1-6; no definite D call. The sample here was PBMCs from blood, taken 4 to 6 days after vaccination. The CDR3 spells CASSLEGQRNSPLHF. The DNA for the CDR3 is TGTGCCAGCAGTTTAGAGGGTCAAAGAAATTCACCCCTCCACTTT.